Below, 2 T cell receptor beta chains from the same sample are listed, as sequenced in a study of identical twins. Each CDR3 protein gets one entry after TCRdb re-called the 5' RACE reads with MiXCR. Counted here are a few hundred thousand distinct CDR3 sequences, nearly 10% occurring once; the ten biggest clones make up 2.5% to 3.5%. This same sample was also part of a study on yellow fever vaccine responses in identical twins.

The sequenced material came from PBMCs. These receptors came from a woman between 18 and 29 years old in good health.

The rearrangement links TRBV20-1 to TRBJ2-7, with D perhaps matching TRBD1 (5 bases). V was pared by 6 bases and J by 0 bases, with 12 bases between. Germline V gene data show CDR1 as DFQATT and CDR2 as SNEGSKA (reference sequence). The CDR3 loop spans 13 amino acids. The DNA of the CDR3 is TGCAGTGCCGCCCAGGGCCCCTCCTACGAGCAGTACTTC. Amino acid sequence: CSAAQGPSYEQYF.

This clonotype has more than one count but fewer than ten. The rearrangement uses TRBV7-3 and TRBJ2-1; 12 bases line up with TRBD2. There are 16 residues in the CDR3. CDR1 is SGHTA, CDR2 FQGTGA, per germline. The J segment lost 3 bases and the V segment lost 5 bases, leaving 5 bases of the junction unmatched. CDR3 region: CASSPSGGAIYNEQFF. In nucleotides, the CDR3 is TGTGCCAGCAGCCCTAGCGGGGGGGCTATCTACAATGAGCAGTTCTTC. Full variable domain (remainder filled in from reference TRBV7-3 and TRBJ2-1): GAGVSQTPSNKVTEKGKYVELRCDPISGHTALYWYRQSLGQGPEFLIYFQGTGAADDSGLPNDRFFAVRPEGSVSTLKIQRTERGDSAVYLCASSPSGGAIYNEQFFGPGTRLTVL.